This T cell receptor (beta chain) stems from a study of Ad26.COV2.S vaccination and SARS-CoV-2 variants. Points from the study as a whole: Those who received vaccine or placebo ended up with similar non-spike TCR breadth.

Treatment noted: around 19 received Ad26.COV2.S at low or high dose, single or two shots; 5 received placebo; per-sample allocation not given. Repertoires come from day 63 after the first vaccine or placebo injection. Within Boston, the person who donated was an adult of 18-55 years. Points on this clone: The target antigen is unknown.

This table comes from immunoSEQ multiplex PCR, and its TCRdb copy is limited to in-frame clones, with some not included. Of just over 350,000 clones listed, roughly 84% are singletons. Per germline, CDR1 SGHRS and CDR2 YFSETQ. The CDR3 contains 16 residues. V trimming: 3 bases; J trimming: 5 bases; junction bases outside the gene matches: 13. This chain uses TRBV5-1 with TRBJ2-5; 7 nucleotides agree with TRBD2. Here the sequenced sample was peripheral blood, taken in a trial of Ad26.COV2.S vaccine versus placebo. The sequence came from a person aged 18-60 years who received the Ad26.COV2.S COVID-19 vaccine or a placebo. The CDR3 DNA sequence: TGCGCCAGCAGCTCCGGACTAGTGGGCGTGTTGGAGACCCAGTACTTC. Its protein is CASSSGLVGVLETQYF.